What follows describes a single T cell receptor beta chain. Its antigen is not identified. CDR3 length: 15 amino acids. The ends lost 5 bases at V and 7 bases at J; junction bases unmatched: 11. Germline-derived CDR1 and CDR2 are MDHEN and SYDVKM. The data are from a study of cytomegalovirus exposure and HLA in healthy donors. General study findings and limits: Common viral pathogens were later found to be apparently linked to several of the most significant clusters. The authors confirmed in vitro that a few CMV-associated chains were specific for CMV antigens.

The study ran its PCR with 60 Vbeta and 13 Jbeta primers. Produced via immunoSEQ multiplex PCR; TCRdb's table is partial and in-frame only. In the table there are more than 110,000 clones, 60% to 80% of which are singletons. V usage is TRBV28 and J usage is TRBJ1-1; 9 nucleotides line up with TRBD1. This TCR derives from a woman in her 30s in good health and CMV-seronegative. Material for sequencing was PBMCs. CDR3 in amino acids: CASSQIGTGFSEAFF. Here the CDR3 DNA reads TGTGCCAGCAGTCAAATAGGGACAGGGTTTAGTGAAGCTTTCTTT.